This T cell receptor beta chain was retrieved from a study of shared clonotypes between healthy human individuals. The germline CDR1 and CDR2 sequences are SGHRS and YFSETQ. The V end was cut by 0 bases, the J end by 8 bases, with 14 bases between. The CDR3 covers 15 residues. This clone was seen a handful of times. It was across several immunoSEQ plates that each subset's genomic DNA was evenly split. TCRdb's copy holds only in-frame clones and misses some; the assay was immunoSEQ multiplex PCR. Among approximately 720,000 clones listed, 55% to 75% were seen once. This TCR came from a woman under 40 in good health. The sample comprised memory CD4+ T cells sorted from blood. Subset described: CD45RA-negative fraction. The V and J genes are TRBV5-1 and TRBJ1-4; tentative D call: TRBD1 (5 bases). CDR3 nucleotides: TGCGCCAGCAGCTTGGGCCGATCCCAGGGAGAAAAACTGTTTTTT. Encoded protein: CASSLGRSQGEKLFF.